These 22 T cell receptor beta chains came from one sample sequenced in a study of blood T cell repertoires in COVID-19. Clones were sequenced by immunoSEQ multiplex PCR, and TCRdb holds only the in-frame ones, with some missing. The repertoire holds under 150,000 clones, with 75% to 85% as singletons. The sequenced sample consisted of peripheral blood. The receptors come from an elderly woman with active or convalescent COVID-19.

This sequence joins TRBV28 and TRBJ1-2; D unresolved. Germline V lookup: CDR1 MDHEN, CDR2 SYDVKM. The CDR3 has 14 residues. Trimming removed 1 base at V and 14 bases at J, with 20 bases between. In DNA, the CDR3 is TGTGCCAGCAGTTTATCTTCGGTCGGGGTGCCGTCTACCTTC. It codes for CASSLSSVGVPSTF.

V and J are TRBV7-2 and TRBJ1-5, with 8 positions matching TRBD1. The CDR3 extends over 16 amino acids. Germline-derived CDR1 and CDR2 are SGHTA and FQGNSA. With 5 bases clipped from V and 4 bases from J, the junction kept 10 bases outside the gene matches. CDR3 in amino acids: CASSRTRDRLNQPQHF. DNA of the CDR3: TGTGCCAGCAGCCGTACCCGGGACAGGTTAAATCAGCCCCAGCATTTT.

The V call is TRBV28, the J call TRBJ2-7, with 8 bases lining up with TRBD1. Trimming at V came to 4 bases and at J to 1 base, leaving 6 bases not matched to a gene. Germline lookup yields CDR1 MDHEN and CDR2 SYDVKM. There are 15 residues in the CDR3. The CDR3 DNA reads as TGTGCCAGCAGTTACGAGACAGGGGTTTCCTACGAGCAGTACTTC. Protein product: CASSYETGVSYEQYF.

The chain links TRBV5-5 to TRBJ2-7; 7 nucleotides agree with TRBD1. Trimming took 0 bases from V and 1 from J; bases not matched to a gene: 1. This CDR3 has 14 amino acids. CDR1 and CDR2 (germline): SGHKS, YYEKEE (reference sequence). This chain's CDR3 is CASSLATGSYEQYF. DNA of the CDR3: TGTGCCAGCAGCTTGGCGACAGGGTCCTACGAGCAGTACTTC.

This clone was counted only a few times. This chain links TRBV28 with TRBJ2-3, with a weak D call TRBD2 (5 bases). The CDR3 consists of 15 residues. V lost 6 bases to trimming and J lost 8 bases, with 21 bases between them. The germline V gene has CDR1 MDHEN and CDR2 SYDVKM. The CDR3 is CASRVRTRPMGTQYF. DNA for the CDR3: TGTGCCAGCAGAGTAAGGACTCGGCCCATGGGTACGCAGTATTTT.

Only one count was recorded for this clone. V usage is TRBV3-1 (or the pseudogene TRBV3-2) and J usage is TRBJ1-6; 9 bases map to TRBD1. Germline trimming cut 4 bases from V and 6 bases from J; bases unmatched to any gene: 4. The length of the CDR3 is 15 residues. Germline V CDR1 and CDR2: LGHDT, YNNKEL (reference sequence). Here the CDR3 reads CASSPGTGINSPLHF. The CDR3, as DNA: TGTGCCAGCAGCCCCGGGACAGGGATTAATTCACCCCTCCACTTT.

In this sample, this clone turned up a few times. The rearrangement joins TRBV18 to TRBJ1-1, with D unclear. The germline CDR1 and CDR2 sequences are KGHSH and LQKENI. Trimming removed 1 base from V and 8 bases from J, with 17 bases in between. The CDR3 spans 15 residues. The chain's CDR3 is CASSPQDGNTGEAFF. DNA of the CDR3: TGTGCCAGCTCACCACAGGACGGGAACACCGGAGAAGCTTTCTTT.

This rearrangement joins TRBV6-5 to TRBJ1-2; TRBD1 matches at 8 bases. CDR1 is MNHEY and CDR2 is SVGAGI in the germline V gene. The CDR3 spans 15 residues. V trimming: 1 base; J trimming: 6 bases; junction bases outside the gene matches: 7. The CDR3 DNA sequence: TGTGCCAGCAGTTACTGGCAGGGGGCGCCGGATGGCTACACCTTC. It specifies CASSYWQGAPDGYTF.

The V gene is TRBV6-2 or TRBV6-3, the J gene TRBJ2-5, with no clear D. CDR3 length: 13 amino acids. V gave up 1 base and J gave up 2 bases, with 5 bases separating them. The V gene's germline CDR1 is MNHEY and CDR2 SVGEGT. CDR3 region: CASSYLQQETQYF. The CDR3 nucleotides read TGTGCCAGCAGTTACTTACAGCAAGAGACCCAGTACTTC.

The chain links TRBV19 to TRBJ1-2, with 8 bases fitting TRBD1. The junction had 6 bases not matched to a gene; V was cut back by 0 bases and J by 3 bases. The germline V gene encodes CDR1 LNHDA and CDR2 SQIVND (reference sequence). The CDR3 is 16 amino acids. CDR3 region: CASSIDGQGSYYGYTF. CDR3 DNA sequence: TGTGCCAGTAGTATAGACGGACAGGGATCCTACTATGGCTACACCTTC.

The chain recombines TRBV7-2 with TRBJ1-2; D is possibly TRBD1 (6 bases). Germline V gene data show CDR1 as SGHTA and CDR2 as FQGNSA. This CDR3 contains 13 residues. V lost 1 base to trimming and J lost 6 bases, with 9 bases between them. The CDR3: CASSLVQGHGYTF. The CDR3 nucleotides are TGTGCCAGCAGCTTAGTACAGGGTCATGGCTACACCTTC.

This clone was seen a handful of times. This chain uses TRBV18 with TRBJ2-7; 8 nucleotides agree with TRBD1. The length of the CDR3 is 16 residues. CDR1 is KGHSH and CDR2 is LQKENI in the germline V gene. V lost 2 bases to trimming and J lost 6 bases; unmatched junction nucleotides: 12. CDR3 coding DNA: TGTGCCAGCTCACCAACCCCCGGGACAGGTCCTGGCGAGCAGTACTTC. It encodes CASSPTPGTGPGEQYF.

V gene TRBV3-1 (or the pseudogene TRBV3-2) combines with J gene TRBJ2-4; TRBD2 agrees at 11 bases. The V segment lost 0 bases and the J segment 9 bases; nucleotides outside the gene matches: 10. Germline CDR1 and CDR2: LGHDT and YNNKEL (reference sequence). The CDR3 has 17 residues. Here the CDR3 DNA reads TGTGCCAGCAGCCAAGAATGGGCTAGCGGGGGGTGGGCCATTCAGTACTTC. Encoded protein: CASSQEWASGGWAIQYF.

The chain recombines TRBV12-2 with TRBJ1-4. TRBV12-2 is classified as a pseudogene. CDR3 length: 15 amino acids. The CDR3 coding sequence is TGTGCAAGTCGCTTAGTGAGGAGGGGAGGTGAAAAACTGTTTTTT. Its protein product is CASRLVRRGGEKLFF.

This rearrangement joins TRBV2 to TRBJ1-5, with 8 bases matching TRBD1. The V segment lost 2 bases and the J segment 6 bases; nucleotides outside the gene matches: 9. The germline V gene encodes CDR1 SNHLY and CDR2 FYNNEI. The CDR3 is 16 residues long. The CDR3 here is CASSELDRGNGQPQHF. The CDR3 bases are TGTGCCAGCAGTGAACTTGACAGGGGCAATGGTCAGCCCCAGCATTTT.

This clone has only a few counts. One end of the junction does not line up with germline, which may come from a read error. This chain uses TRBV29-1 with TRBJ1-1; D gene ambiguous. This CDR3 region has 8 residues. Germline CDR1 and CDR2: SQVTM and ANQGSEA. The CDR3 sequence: CSVDEGRF. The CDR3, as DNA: TGCAGCGTTGATGAGGGTCGATTC.

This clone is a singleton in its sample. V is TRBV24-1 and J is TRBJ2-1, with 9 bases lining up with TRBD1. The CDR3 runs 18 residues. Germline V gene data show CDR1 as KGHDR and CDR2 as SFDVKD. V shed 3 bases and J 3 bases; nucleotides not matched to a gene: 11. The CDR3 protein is CATSDQPVDRGIYNEQFF. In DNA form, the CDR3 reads TGTGCCACCAGTGATCAACCGGTGGACAGGGGAATCTACAATGAGCAGTTCTTC.

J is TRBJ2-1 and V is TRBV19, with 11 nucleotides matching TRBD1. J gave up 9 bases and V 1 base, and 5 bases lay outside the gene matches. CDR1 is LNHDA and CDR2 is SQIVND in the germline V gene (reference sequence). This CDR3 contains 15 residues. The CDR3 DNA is TGTGCCAGTAGTATAGGAAGGACAGGGGGCAGTGAGCAGTTCTTC. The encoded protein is CASSIGRTGGSEQFF.

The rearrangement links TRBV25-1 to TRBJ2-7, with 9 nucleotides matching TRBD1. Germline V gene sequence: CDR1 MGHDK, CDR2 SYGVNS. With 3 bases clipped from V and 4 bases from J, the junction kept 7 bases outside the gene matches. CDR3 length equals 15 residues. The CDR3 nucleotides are TGTGCCAGCAGTGATTGGGGACAGGGTAATTACGAGCAGTACTTC. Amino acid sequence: CASSDWGQGNYEQYF.

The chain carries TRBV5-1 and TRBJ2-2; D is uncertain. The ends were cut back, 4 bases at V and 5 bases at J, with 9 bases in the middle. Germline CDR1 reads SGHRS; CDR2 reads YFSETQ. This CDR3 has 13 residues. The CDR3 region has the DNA TGCGCCAGCAGCACTACGCAGACCGGGGAGCTGTTTTTT. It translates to CASSTTQTGELFF.

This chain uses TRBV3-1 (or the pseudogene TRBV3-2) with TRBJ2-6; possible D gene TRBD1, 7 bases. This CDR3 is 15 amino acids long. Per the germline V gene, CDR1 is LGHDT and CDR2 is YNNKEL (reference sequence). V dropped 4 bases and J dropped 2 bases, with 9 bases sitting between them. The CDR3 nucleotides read TGTGCCAGCAGCCCCAGGGGGGCTGGGGCCAACGTCCTGACTTTC. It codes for CASSPRGAGANVLTF.

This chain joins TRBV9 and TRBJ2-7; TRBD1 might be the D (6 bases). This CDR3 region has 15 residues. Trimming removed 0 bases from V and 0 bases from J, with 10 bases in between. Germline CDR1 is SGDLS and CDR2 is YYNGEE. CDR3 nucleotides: TGTGCCAGCAGCGTAGATCAGGGGAGCTCCTACGAGCAGTACTTC. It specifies CASSVDQGSSYEQYF.